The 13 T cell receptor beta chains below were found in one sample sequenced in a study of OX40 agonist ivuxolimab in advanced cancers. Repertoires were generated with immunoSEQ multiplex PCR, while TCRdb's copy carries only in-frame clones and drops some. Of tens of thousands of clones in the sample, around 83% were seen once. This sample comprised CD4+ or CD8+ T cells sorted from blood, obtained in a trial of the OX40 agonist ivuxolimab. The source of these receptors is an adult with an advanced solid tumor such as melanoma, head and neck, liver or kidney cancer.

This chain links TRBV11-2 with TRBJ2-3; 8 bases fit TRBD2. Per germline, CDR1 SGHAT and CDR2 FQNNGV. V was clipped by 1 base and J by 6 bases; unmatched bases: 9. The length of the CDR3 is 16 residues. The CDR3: CASSLGGGRGVDTQYF. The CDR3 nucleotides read TGTGCCAGCAGCTTAGGCGGCGGGCGGGGGGTTGATACGCAGTATTTT.

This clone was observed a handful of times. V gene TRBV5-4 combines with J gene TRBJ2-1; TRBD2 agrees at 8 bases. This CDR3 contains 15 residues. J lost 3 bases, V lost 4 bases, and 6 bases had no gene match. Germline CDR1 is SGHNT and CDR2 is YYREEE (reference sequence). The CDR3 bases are TGTGCCAGCAGCCCACGGGGGGGCGGCTACAATGAGCAGTTCTTC. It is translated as CASSPRGGGYNEQFF. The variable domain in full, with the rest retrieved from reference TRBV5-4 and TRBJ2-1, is ETGVTQSPTHLIKTRGQQVTLRCSSQSGHNTVSWYQQALGQGPQFIFQYYREEENGRGNFPPRFSGLQFPNYSSELNVNALELDDSALYLCASSPRGGGYNEQFFGPGTRLTVL.

CDR3 residues: CASSPTTGRRIYNEQFF. CDR3 in DNA: TGTGCCAGCAGCCCAACGACAGGGAGGAGAATTTACAATGAGCAGTTCTTC. The V gene is TRBV9, the J gene TRBJ2-1, with D possibly being TRBD1 (7 bases). V gave up 4 bases and J gave up 4 bases, with 21 bases separating them. The CDR3 has 17 residues. The V gene's germline CDR1 is SGDLS and CDR2 YYNGEE.

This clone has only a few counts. The CDR3 spells CATSRTRTGVTGELFF. CDR3 nucleotides: TGTGCCACCAGCAGAACCAGGACAGGAGTCACCGGGGAGCTGTTTTTT. The chain employs TRBV15 and TRBJ2-2; the match to TRBD1 covers 7 bases. The V gene's germline CDR1 is LNHNV and CDR2 YYDKDF (reference sequence). The V segment lost 2 bases and the J segment 4 bases; nucleotides outside the gene matches: 7. The CDR3 length is 16 residues.

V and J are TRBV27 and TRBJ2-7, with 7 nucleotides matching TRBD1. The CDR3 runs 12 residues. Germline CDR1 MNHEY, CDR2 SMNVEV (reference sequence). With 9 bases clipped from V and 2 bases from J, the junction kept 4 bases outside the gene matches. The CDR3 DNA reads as TGTGCCAGGACAGGGAGACCCTACGAGCAGTACTTC. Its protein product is CARTGRPYEQYF.

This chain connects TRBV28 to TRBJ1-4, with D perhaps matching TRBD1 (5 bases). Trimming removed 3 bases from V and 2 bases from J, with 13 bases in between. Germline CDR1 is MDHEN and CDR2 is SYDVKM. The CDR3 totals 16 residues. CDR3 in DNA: TGTGCCAGCAGTTTGGGCCAGGGATTGACTAATGAAAAACTGTTTTTT. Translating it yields CASSLGQGLTNEKLFF.

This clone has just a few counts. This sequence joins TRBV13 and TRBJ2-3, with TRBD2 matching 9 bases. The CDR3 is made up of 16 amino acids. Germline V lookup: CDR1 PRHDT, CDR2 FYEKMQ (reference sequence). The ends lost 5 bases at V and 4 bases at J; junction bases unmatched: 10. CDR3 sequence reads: CASSQSLAGLSDTQYF. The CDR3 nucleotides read TGTGCCAGCAGCCAGTCACTAGCGGGCCTGTCAGATACGCAGTATTTT. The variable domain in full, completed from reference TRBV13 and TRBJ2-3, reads AAGVIQSPRHLIKEKRETATLKCYPIPRHDTVYWYQQGPGQDPQFLISFYEKMQSDKGSIPDRFSAQQFSDYHSELNMSSLELGDSALYFCASSQSLAGLSDTQYFGPGTRLTVL.

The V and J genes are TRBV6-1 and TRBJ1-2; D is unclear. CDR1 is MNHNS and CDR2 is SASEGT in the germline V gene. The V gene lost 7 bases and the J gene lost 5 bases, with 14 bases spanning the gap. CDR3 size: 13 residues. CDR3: CASTIGGLYGYTF. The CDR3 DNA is TGTGCCAGCACCATTGGCGGGTTATATGGCTACACCTTC.

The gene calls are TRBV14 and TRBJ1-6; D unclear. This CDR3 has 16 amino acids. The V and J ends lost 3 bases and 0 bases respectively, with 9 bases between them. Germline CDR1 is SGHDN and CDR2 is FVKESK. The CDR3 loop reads CASSQDLSSYNSPLHF. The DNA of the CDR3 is TGTGCCAGCAGCCAGGACCTAAGCTCCTATAATTCACCCCTCCACTTT.

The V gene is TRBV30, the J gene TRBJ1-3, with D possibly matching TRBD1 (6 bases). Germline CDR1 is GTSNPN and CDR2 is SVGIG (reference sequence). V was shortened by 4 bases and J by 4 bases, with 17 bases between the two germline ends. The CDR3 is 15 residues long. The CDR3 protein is CAWNPLWGRGNTIYF. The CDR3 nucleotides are TGTGCCTGGAACCCCTTGTGGGGGCGCGGAAACACCATATATTTT.

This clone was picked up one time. CDR3 amino acids: CASSPMSTEQFF. CDR3 sequence (DNA): TGTGCCAGCTCACCAATGAGCACCGAGCAGTTCTTC. The V and J genes are TRBV18 and TRBJ2-1, with no clear D. Germline V lookup: CDR1 KGHSH, CDR2 LQKENI. This CDR3 has 12 residues. Trimming took 2 bases from V and 10 from J, leaving 9 bases between them. The whole variable domain, filled in from reference TRBV18 and TRBJ2-1, reads NAGVMQNPRHLVRRRGQEARLRCSPMKGHSHVYWYRQLPEEGLKFMVYLQKENIIDESGMPKERFSAEFPKEGPSILRIQQVVRGDSAAYFCASSPMSTEQFFGPGTRLTVL.

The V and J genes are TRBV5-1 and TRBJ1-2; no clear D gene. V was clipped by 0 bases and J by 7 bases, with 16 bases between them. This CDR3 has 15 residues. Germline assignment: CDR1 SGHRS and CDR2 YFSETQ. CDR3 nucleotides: TGCGCCAGCAGCTTGGGAGCCCCAGACTGGGGTGGCTACACCTTC. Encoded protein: CASSLGAPDWGGYTF.

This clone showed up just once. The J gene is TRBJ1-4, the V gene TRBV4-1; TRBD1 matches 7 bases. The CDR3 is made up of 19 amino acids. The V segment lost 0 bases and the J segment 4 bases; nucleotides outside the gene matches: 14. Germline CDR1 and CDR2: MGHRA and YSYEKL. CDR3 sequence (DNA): TGCGCCAGCAGCCAAGAAACGAGTCGAGGGGGCGGAAATAATGAAAAACTGTTTTTT. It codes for CASSQETSRGGGNNEKLFF.